These T cell receptor beta chains were read from a single sample in a study of cytomegalovirus exposure and HLA in healthy donors. This table comes from immunoSEQ multiplex PCR, and its TCRdb copy is limited to in-frame clones, with some not included. The sample carries 200,000 to 250,000 clones, around nine tenths recorded once. The sequenced sample was PBMCs. These receptors were taken from a woman aged 18-29 years in good health and CMV-seronegative. Each CDR3 is given with its conserved first and last residue. The order of the fields is J gene, D gene, clone size, V gene, CDR3 DNA, CDR3 protein. A D gene is named only where the DNA matches it firmly. For some rows the clone size is stated as once, few or many, or as a class when expanded; others skip it.

j_gene: TRBJ1-3; d_gene: NA; abundance: NA; v_gene: TRBV4-2; CDR3nt: TGTGCCAGCAGCCAAGCAGGGAAGAGGCAGGGAAACACCATATATTTT; CDR3aa: CASSQAGKRQGNTIYF
j_gene: TRBJ2-2; d_gene: NA; abundance: NA; v_gene: TRBV19; CDR3nt: TGTGCCAGTACCCCCCGGCCGGGCACCGGGGAGCTGTTTTTT; CDR3aa: CASTPRPGTGELFF
j_gene: TRBJ2-1; d_gene: TRBD2; abundance: NA; v_gene: TRBV5-1; CDR3nt: TGCGCCAGCAGCCCCGGGGCTAGCGGGAAACTCGAGCAGTTCTTC; CDR3aa: CASSPGASGKLEQFF
j_gene: TRBJ2-7; d_gene: NA; abundance: once; v_gene: TRBV6-5; CDR3nt: TGTGCCAGCAGTTACTCGACACAGGGCTACGAGCAGTACTTC; CDR3aa: CASSYSTQGYEQYF
j_gene: TRBJ1-2; d_gene: NA; abundance: few; v_gene: TRBV2; CDR3nt: TGTGCCAGCAGTCGGGTCGACTATGGCTACACCTTC; CDR3aa: CASSRVDYGYTF
j_gene: TRBJ1-2; d_gene: TRBD1; abundance: NA; v_gene: TRBV15; CDR3nt: TGTGCCACCAGCAGAGATCCGGGGACAGGGGGGAGTCGTGGCTACACCTTC; CDR3aa: CATSRDPGTGGSRGYTF
j_gene: TRBJ2-3; d_gene: NA; abundance: NA; v_gene: TRBV10-3; CDR3nt: TGTGCCATCAGTGAGTCGCTGGCTCCTAGGCCAGATACGCAGTATTTT; CDR3aa: CAISESLAPRPDTQYF
j_gene: TRBJ2-5; d_gene: NA; abundance: NA; v_gene: TRBV6-1; CDR3nt: TGTGCCAGCAGTGAACGGGGTTTCCAAGAGACCCAGTACTTC; CDR3aa: CASSERGFQETQYF
j_gene: TRBJ2-2; d_gene: TRBD1; abundance: NA; v_gene: TRBV15; CDR3nt: TGTGCCACCTCGCCGGGACAGGGTCATACCGGGGAGCTGTTTTTT; CDR3aa: CATSPGQGHTGELFF
j_gene: TRBJ1-2; d_gene: TRBD1; abundance: few; v_gene: TRBV2; CDR3nt: TGTGCCAGCAGTGGGGACAGCGCTAACTATGGCTACACCTTC; CDR3aa: CASSGDSANYGYTF
j_gene: TRBJ2-2; d_gene: NA; abundance: few; v_gene: TRBV19; CDR3nt: TGTGCCAGTAGTAGGATAGCGGTTCCCACCAGGGAGCTGTTTTTT; CDR3aa: CASSRIAVPTRELFF
j_gene: TRBJ1-2; d_gene: TRBD1; abundance: NA; v_gene: TRBV2; CDR3nt: TGTGCCAGCAGTGCGTCTAGACAGGGCGCCAACTATGGCTACACCTTC; CDR3aa: CASSASRQGANYGYTF
j_gene: TRBJ2-1; d_gene: NA; abundance: NA; v_gene: TRBV5-1; CDR3nt: TGCGCCAGCAGCTTGGCCTCGGCAGGGCATTCCTACAATGAGCAGTTCTTC; CDR3aa: CASSLASAGHSYNEQFF
j_gene: TRBJ2-5; d_gene: NA; abundance: NA; v_gene: TRBV10-3; CDR3nt: TGTGCCATCAGCACAGGGACTACCCAAGAGACCCAGTACTTC; CDR3aa: CAISTGTTQETQYF
j_gene: TRBJ2-5; d_gene: NA; abundance: NA; v_gene: TRBV18; CDR3nt: TGTGCCAGCTCACCAGTAGAGGAGACCCAGTACTTC; CDR3aa: CASSPVEETQYF
j_gene: TRBJ1-2; d_gene: NA; abundance: once; v_gene: TRBV30; CDR3nt: TGTGCCTGGAGAGACAGGAGGAATAATGGCTACACCTTC; CDR3aa: CAWRDRRNNGYTF
j_gene: TRBJ1-3; d_gene: TRBD1; abundance: NA; v_gene: TRBV5-1; CDR3nt: TGCGCCAGCAGCTTGGGTGTTTTGGGTCGGACAGGGGCGGAAGGAAACACCATATATTTT; CDR3aa: CASSLGVLGRTGAEGNTIYF
j_gene: TRBJ2-7; d_gene: TRBD2; abundance: NA; v_gene: TRBV27; CDR3nt: TGTGCCAGCAGCCACTGGCGGGAGGGCTACGAGCAGTACTTC; CDR3aa: CASSHWREGYEQYF
j_gene: TRBJ2-1; d_gene: TRBD1; abundance: NA; v_gene: TRBV5-4; CDR3nt: TGTGCCAGCAGCCCGGGACAGTACAATGAGCAGTTCTTC; CDR3aa: CASSPGQYNEQFF
j_gene: TRBJ2-5; d_gene: TRBD1; abundance: NA; v_gene: TRBV27; CDR3nt: TGTGCCAGCAGGGACAGGGCTGCAGAGACCCAGTACTTC; CDR3aa: CASRDRAAETQYF
j_gene: TRBJ2-2; d_gene: TRBD1; abundance: NA; v_gene: TRBV18; CDR3nt: TGTGCCAGCTCAGCATCGGGACAGGTGAACACCGGGGAGCTGTTTTTT; CDR3aa: CASSASGQVNTGELFF
j_gene: TRBJ1-6; d_gene: NA; abundance: NA; v_gene: TRBV5-4; CDR3nt: TGTGCCAGCAGCTCCGGGTCGGCCCTCCACTTT; CDR3aa: CASSSGSALHF
j_gene: TRBJ2-7; d_gene: NA; abundance: NA; v_gene: TRBV27; CDR3nt: TGTGCCAGCAGTTTAAGAGGGCCTCCCTACGAGCAGTACTTC; CDR3aa: CASSLRGPPYEQYF
j_gene: TRBJ1-2; d_gene: TRBD1; abundance: NA; v_gene: TRBV27; CDR3nt: TGTGCCAGCAGTTTACAGGGGGCTAACTATGGCTACACCTTC; CDR3aa: CASSLQGANYGYTF
j_gene: TRBJ2-1; d_gene: TRBD2; abundance: NA; v_gene: TRBV27; CDR3nt: TGTGCCAGCAGTTTAGGTGTCTTTGGACTAGCGGGAAGTGCCAATGAGCAGTTCTTC; CDR3aa: CASSLGVFGLAGSANEQFF